Presented here are 11 T cell receptor beta chains from one specimen sequenced in a study of vaccination effects on CD4 cells after COVID-19. ViraFEST assay sequencing came after antigen-specific CD4+ T cells were expanded with viral peptide pools. Culture proceeded for 10 days, and CD4+ T cells were then isolated. Participants completed two doses of the BNT162b2 or mRNA-1273 vaccine. What these receptors recognize is not known. Sequencing used immunoSEQ multiplex PCR; TCRdb keeps in-frame clones, though not all of them. Of just under 60,000 clones listed, about 73% are singletons. Source: CD4+ T cells from PBMCs cultured with HCoV-OC43 spike peptides, taken after COVID-19 vaccination. Subset here: HCoV-OC43 spike overlapping peptide pool stimulation. These receptors all stem from a human donor who received a COVID-19 vaccine.

This sequence joins TRBV14 and TRBJ2-5; D not resolved. The length of the CDR3 is 14 residues. The V end was cut by 1 base, the J end by 1 base, with 7 bases between. Germline V gives CDR1 SGHDN, CDR2 FVKESK. CDR3 bases: TGTGCCAGCAGCCAAGTTGGACCCCAAGAGACCCAGTACTTC. This codes for CASSQVGPQETQYF. Variable domain in full (rest from reference TRBV14 and TRBJ2-5): EAGVTQFPSHSVIEKGQTVTLRCDPISGHDNLYWYRRVMGKEIKFLLHFVKESKQDESGMPNNRFLAERTGGTYSTLKVQPAELEDSGVYFCASSQVGPQETQYFGPGTRLLVL.

This clone was seen a handful of times. The rearrangement uses TRBV4-2 and TRBJ1-2; TRBD1 is a possible D gene (6 bases). CDR1 is LGHNA and CDR2 is YNFKEQ in the germline V gene. V lost 4 bases, J lost 3 bases, and 18 bases lay in between. This CDR3 contains 16 residues. For the CDR3, the DNA is TGTGCCAGCAGCCCGGCCCGGGCGGGGGCGGACTATGGCTACACCTTC. As protein: CASSPARAGADYGYTF.

The rearrangement links TRBV7-3 to TRBJ2-2; D not certain. The CDR3 loop spans 14 amino acids. V was pared by 3 bases and J by 2 bases, with 7 bases between. From germline, CDR1 is SGHTA and CDR2 FQGTGA. Written as DNA, the CDR3 is TGTGCCAGCAGCTTTGCGTACAACACCGGGGAGCTGTTTTTT. It translates to CASSFAYNTGELFF.

The rearrangement joins TRBV5-1 to TRBJ1-4, with D tentatively TRBD1 (5 bases). V was cut by 4 bases and J by 0 bases, with 19 bases left in between. CDR1 SGHRS and CDR2 YFSETQ come from the germline V gene. This CDR3 is 18 amino acids long. The CDR3 sequence is CASSPFPLTDSTNEKLFF. The CDR3 DNA reads as TGCGCCAGCAGCCCCTTTCCTTTGACAGACTCAACTAATGAAAAACTGTTTTTT.

The chain links TRBV4-1 to TRBJ1-4; D call uncertain. The CDR3 runs to 17 residues. V dropped 1 base and J dropped 7 bases, with 19 bases sitting between them. Per the germline V gene, CDR1 is MGHRA and CDR2 is YSYEKL. This CDR3 is CASSQGRVRGQSEKLFF. CDR3 nucleotides: TGCGCCAGCAGCCAAGGCCGGGTAAGAGGGCAGAGTGAAAAACTGTTTTTT.

The V and J genes are TRBV2 and TRBJ1-3; D remains ambiguous. Between the trimmed V and J ends, which lost 4 bases and 3 bases, there was a span of 7 bases. CDR3 length: 13 residues. Per germline, CDR1 SNHLY and CDR2 FYNNEI. The CDR3 sequence: CASSGGYGNTIYF. For the CDR3, the DNA is TGTGCCAGCAGTGGCGGGTATGGAAACACCATATATTTT.

The rearrangement joins TRBV3-1 (or the pseudogene TRBV3-2) to TRBJ2-2; D ambiguous. Trimming took off 3 bases at V and 4 bases at J, with 9 bases between the two ends. There are 14 residues in the CDR3. The germline CDR1 and CDR2 sequences are LGHDT and YNNKEL (reference sequence). The CDR3 here is CASSQGRATGELFF. The DNA for the CDR3 is TGTGCCAGCAGCCAGGGAAGGGCCACCGGGGAGCTGTTTTTT.

This chain connects TRBV18 to TRBJ1-4, with a possible D match to TRBD1 (5 bases). Germline CDR1 reads KGHSH; CDR2 reads LQKENI. This CDR3 is built from 14 residues. Deletions cut 6 bases from V and 6 bases from J, with 14 bases between. CDR3 residues: CASSSQGRDEKLFF. The CDR3, as DNA: TGTGCCAGCTCGTCCCAGGGCCGAGATGAAAAACTGTTTTTT.

This rearrangement joins TRBV5-6 to TRBJ1-1; the D is unclear. The CDR3 covers 13 residues. With 0 bases removed from V and 6 bases from J, the gap between germline ends came to 9 bases. Germline CDR1 reads SGHDT; CDR2 reads YYEEEE. The DNA of the CDR3 is TGTGCCAGCAGCTTGGCCGGGAGGGCTGAAGCTTTCTTT. Translated: CASSLAGRAEAFF.

The chain carries TRBV5-1 and TRBJ1-5; 7 bases fit TRBD1. The ends lost 0 bases at V and 6 bases at J; junction bases unmatched: 6. CDR1 is SGHRS and CDR2 is YFSETQ in the germline V gene. The CDR3 extends over 15 amino acids. This CDR3 reads CASSLGTGRGQPQHF. In DNA, the CDR3 is TGCGCCAGCAGCTTGGGGACAGGTCGGGGTCAGCCCCAGCATTTT. The complete variable domain, with remaining parts taken from reference TRBV5-1 and TRBJ1-5, reads KAGVTQTPRYLIKTRGQQVTLSCSPISGHRSVSWYQQTPGQGLQFLFEYFSETQRNKGNFPGRFSGRQFSNSRSEMNVSTLELGDSALYLCASSLGTGRGQPQHFGDGTRLSIL.

The chain joins TRBV7-2 to TRBJ1-1; TRBD1 might be the D (6 bases). CDR1 is SGHTA, CDR2 FQGNSA, per germline. The CDR3 contains 16 residues. The V and J ends lost 5 bases and 0 bases respectively, with 16 bases between them. This CDR3 is CASSGGEQGLNTEAFF. The CDR3 region has the DNA TGTGCCAGCAGCGGGGGGGAACAGGGTCTGAACACTGAAGCTTTCTTT.